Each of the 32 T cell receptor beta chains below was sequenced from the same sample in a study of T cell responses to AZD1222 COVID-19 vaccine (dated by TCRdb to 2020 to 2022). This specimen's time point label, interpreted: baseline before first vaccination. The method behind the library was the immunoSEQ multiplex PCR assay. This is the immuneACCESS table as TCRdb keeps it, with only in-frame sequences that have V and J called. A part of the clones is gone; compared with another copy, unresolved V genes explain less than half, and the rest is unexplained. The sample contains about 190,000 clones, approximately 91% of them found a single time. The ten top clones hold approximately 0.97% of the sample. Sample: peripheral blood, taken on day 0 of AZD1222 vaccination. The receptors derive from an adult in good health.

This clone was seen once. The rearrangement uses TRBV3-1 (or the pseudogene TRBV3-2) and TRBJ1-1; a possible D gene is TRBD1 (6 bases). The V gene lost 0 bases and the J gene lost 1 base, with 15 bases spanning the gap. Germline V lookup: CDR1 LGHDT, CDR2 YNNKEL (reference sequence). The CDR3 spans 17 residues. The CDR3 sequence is CASSQDGHRVRNTEAFF. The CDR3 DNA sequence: TGTGCCAGCAGCCAAGATGGGCACAGGGTCCGGAACACTGAAGCTTTCTTT.

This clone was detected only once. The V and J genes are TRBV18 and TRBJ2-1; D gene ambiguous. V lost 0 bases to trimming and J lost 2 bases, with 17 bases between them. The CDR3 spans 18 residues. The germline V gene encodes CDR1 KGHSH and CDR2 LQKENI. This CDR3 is CASSPPTGGRATYNEQFF. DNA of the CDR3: TGTGCCAGCTCACCACCGACCGGCGGAAGGGCCACCTACAATGAGCAGTTCTTC.

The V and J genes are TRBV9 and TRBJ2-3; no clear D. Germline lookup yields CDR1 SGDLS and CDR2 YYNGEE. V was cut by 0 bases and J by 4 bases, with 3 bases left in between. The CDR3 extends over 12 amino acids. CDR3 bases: TGTGCCAGCAGCGTAGGGGCAGATACGCAGTATTTT. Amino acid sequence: CASSVGADTQYF.

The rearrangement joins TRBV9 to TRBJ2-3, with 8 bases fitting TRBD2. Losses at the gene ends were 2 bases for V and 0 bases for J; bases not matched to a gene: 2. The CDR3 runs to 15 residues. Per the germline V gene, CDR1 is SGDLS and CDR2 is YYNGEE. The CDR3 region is CASSVSGTSTDTQYF. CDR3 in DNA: TGTGCCAGCAGCGTTAGCGGGACCAGCACAGATACGCAGTATTTT.

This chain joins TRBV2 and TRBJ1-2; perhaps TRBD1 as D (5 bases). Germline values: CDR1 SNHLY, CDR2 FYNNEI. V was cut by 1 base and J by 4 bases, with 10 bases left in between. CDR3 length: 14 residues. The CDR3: CASSEGAGSYGYTF. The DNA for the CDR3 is TGTGCCAGCAGTGAAGGGGCAGGGTCCTATGGCTACACCTTC.

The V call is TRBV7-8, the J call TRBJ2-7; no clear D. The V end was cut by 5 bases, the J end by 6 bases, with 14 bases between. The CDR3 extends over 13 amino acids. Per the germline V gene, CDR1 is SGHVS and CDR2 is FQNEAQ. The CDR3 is CASSPRRFGEQYF. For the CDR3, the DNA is TGTGCCAGCAGCCCCAGACGGTTTGGCGAGCAGTACTTC.

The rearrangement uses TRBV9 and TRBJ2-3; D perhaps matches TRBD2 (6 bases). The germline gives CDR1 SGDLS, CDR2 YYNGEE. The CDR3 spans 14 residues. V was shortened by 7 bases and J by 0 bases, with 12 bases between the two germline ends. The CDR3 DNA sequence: TGTGCCAGCGGTTACGGGACTAGCACAGATACGCAGTATTTT. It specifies CASGYGTSTDTQYF.

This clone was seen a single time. CDR3 bases: TGTGCCAGCAGCCCAGACATGAACACTGAAGCTTTCTTT. Translation: CASSPDMNTEAFF. This sequence joins TRBV5-4 and TRBJ1-1, with no clear D. The germline CDR1 and CDR2 sequences are SGHNT and YYREEE (reference sequence). The ends were cut back, 4 bases at V and 0 bases at J, with 7 bases in the middle. The CDR3 length is 13 residues. Together with reference TRBV5-4 and TRBJ1-1, the CDR3 gives the full variable domain: ETGVTQSPTHLIKTRGQQVTLRCSSQSGHNTVSWYQQALGQGPQFIFQYYREEENGRGNFPPRFSGLQFPNYSSELNVNALELDDSALYLCASSPDMNTEAFFGQGTRLTVV.

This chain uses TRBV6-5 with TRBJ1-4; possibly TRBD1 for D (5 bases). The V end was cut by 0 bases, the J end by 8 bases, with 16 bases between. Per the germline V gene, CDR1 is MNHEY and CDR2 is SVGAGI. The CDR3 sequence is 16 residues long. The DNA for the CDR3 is TGTGCCAGCAGTTACTCTCCGGGACTCCGAAAGGAAAAACTGTTTTTT. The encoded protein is CASSYSPGLRKEKLFF.

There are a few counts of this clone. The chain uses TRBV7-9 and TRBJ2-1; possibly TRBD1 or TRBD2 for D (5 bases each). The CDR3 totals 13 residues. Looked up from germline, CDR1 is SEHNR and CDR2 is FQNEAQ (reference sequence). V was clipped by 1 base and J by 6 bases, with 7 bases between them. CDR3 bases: TGTGCCAGCAGCTTAGGGGGGAGCAATGAGCAGTTCTTC. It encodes CASSLGGSNEQFF.

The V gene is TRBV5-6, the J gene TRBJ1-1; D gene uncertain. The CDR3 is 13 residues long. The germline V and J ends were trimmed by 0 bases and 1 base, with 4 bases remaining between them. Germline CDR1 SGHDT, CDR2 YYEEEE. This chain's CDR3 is CASSLGKNTEAFF. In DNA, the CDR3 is TGTGCCAGCAGCTTGGGGAAGAACACTGAAGCTTTCTTT.

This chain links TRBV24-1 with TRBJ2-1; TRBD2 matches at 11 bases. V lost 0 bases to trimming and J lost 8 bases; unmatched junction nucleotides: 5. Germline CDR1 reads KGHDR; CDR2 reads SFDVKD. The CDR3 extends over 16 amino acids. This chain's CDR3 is CATSDLGLAGGDEQFF. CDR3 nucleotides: TGTGCCACCAGTGATTTGGGGCTAGCGGGAGGTGATGAGCAGTTCTTC.

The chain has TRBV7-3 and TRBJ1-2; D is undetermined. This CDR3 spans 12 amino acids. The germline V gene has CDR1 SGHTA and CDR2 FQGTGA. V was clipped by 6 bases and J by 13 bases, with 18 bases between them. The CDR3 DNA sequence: TGTGCCAGCAGGATGTTTGCCTTCGGGGTCACCTTC. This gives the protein CASRMFAFGVTF. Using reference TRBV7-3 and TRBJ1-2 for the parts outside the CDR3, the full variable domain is GAGVSQTPSNKVTEKGKYVELRCDPISGHTALYWYRQSLGQGPEFLIYFQGTGAADDSGLPNDRFFAVRPEGSVSTLKIQRTERGDSAVYLCASRMFAFGVTFGSGTRLTVV.

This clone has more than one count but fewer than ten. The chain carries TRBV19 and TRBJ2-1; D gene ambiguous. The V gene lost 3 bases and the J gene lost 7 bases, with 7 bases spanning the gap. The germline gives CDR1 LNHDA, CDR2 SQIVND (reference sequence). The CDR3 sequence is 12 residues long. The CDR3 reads CASSIRLNEQFF. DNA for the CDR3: TGTGCCAGTAGTATCCGACTGAATGAGCAGTTCTTC. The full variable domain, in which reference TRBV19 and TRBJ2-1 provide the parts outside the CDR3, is DGGITQSPKYLFRKEGQNVTLSCEQNLNHDAMYWYRQDPGQGLRLIYYSQIVNDFQKGDIAEGYSVSREKKESFPLTVTSAQKNPTAFYLCASSIRLNEQFFGPGTRLTVL.

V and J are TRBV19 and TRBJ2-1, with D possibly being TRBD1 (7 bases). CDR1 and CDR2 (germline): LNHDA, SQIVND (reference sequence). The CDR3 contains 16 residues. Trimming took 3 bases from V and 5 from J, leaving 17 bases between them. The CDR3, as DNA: TGTGCCAGTAGTATCCCCAGGGGGGTGGGACACAATGAGCAGTTCTTC. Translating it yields CASSIPRGVGHNEQFF.

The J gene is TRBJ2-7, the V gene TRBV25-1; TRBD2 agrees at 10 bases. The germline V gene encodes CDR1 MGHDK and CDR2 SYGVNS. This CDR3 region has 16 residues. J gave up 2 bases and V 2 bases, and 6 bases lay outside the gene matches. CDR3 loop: CASSEKFTSGAYEQYF. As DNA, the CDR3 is TGTGCCAGCAGTGAAAAGTTCACTAGCGGGGCCTACGAGCAGTACTTC.

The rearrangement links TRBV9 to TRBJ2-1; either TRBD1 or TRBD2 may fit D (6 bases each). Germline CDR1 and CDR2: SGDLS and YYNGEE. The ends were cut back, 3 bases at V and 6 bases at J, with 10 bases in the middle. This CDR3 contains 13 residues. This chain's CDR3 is CASSAGAGNEQFF. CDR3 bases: TGTGCCAGCAGCGCGGGGGCCGGCAATGAGCAGTTCTTC.

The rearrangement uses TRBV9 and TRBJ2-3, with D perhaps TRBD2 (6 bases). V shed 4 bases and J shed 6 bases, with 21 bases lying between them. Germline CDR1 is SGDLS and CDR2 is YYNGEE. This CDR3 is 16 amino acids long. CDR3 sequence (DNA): TGTGCCAGCAGCTCGCCGGGACTCCTATTCGAGGATACGCAGTATTTT. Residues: CASSSPGLLFEDTQYF.

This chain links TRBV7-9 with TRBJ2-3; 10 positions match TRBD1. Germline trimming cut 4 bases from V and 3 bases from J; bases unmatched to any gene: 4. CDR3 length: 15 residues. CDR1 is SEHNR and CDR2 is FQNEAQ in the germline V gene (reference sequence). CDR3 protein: CASSYGTGETDTQYF. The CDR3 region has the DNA TGTGCCAGCAGCTACGGGACAGGGGAGACAGATACGCAGTATTTT.

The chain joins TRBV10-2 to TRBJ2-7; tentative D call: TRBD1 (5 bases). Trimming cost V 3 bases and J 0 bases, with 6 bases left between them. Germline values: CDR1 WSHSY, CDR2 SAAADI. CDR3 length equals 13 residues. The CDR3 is CASSDRVSYEQYF. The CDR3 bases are TGCGCCAGCAGTGACAGGGTCTCCTACGAGCAGTACTTC.

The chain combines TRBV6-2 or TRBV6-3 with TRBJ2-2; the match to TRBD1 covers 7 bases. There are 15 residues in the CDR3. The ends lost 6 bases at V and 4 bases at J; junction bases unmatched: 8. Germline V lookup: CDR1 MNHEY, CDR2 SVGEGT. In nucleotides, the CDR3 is TGTGCCAGCAGCCTTACAGGGGTCGGCACCGGGGAGCTGTTTTTT. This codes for CASSLTGVGTGELFF.

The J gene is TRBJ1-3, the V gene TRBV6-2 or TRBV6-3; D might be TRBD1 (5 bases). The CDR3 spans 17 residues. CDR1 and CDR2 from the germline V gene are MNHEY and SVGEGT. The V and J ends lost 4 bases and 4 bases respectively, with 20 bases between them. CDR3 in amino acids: CASSFPGRHPLGNTIYF. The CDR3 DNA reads TGTGCCAGCAGTTTCCCGGGACGTCACCCCCTCGGAAACACCATATATTTT.

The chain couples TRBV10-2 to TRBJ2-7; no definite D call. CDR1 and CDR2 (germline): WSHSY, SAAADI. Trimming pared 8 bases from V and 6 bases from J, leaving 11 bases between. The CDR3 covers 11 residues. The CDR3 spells CASSSSREQYF. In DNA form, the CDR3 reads TGCGCCAGCTCTTCGTCCCGCGAGCAGTACTTC.

The CDR3 DNA reads as TGTGCCAGCAGGCTGTCCCAGGACTACGAGCAGTACTTC. As protein: CASRLSQDYEQYF. The chain employs TRBV2 and TRBJ2-7; D remains unclear. Trimming stripped 6 bases from V and 3 bases from J, with 12 bases between. This CDR3 is built from 13 residues. From germline, CDR1 is SNHLY and CDR2 FYNNEI.

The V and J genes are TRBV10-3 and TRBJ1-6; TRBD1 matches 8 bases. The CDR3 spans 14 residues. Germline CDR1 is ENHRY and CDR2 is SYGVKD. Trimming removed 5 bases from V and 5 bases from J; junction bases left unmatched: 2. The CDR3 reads CAISSTGDNSPLHF. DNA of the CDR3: TGTGCCATCAGTTCGACAGGGGATAATTCACCCCTCCACTTT.

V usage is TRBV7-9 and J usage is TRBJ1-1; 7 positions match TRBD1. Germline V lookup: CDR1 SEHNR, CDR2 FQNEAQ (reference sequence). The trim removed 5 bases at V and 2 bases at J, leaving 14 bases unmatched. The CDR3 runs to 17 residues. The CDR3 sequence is CASSERRDRDTNTEAFF. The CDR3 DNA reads TGTGCCAGCAGCGAACGCCGGGACAGAGATACTAACACTGAAGCTTTCTTT.

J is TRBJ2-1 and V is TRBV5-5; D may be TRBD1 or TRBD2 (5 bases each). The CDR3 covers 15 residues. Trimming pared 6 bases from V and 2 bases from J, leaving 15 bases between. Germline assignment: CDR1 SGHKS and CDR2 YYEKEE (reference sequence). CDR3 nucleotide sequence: TGTGCCAGCATCAATACCGGGACGGCCTACAATGAGCAGTTCTTC. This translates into CASINTGTAYNEQFF.

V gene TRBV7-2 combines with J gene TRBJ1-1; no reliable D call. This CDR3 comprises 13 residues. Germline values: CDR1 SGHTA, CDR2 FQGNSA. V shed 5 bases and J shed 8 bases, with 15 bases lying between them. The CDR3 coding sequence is TGTGCCAGCAGCCCCCGGAGCGGCGAGGAAGCTTTCTTT. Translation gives CASSPRSGEEAFF.

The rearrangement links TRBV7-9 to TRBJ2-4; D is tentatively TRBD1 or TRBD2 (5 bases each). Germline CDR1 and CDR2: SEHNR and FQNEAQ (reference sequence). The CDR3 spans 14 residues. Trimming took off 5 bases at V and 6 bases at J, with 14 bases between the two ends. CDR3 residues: CASSPGGYLNIQYF. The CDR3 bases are TGTGCCAGCAGCCCTGGGGGTTACCTAAACATTCAGTACTTC.

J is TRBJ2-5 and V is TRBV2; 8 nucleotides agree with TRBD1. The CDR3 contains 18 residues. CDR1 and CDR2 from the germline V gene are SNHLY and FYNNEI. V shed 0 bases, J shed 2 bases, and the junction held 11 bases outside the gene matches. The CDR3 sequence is CASSEALPTGAMQETQYF. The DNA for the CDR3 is TGTGCCAGCAGTGAAGCGCTTCCGACAGGGGCCATGCAAGAGACCCAGTACTTC.

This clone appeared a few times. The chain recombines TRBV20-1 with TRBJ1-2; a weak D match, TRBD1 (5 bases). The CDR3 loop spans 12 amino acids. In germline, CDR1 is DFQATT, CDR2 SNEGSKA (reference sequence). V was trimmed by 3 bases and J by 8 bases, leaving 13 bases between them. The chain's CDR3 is CSASPRGGGYTF. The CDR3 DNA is TGCAGTGCTAGTCCCCGGGGGGGAGGCTACACCTTC.

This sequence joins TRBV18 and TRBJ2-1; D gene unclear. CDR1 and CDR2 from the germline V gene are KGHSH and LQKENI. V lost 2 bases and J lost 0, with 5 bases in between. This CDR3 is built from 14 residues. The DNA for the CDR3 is TGTGCCAGCTCACCAATGAGCTCCTACAATGAGCAGTTCTTC. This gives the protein CASSPMSSYNEQFF.